This T cell receptor beta chain derives from a study of shared clonotypes between healthy human individuals. An assay was performed, and its level was deep. Several immunoSEQ 96-well plates shared each subset's DNA, each plate a replicate. Libraries were prepared by immunoSEQ multiplex PCR; TCRdb keeps only in-frame clonotypes and omits some of them. The sample lists roughly 640,000 clones, around 67% occurring once. Study findings and constraints: Clonotype sharing across four donors was observed for approximately 5% of naive CD4 clonotypes. Clonotypes shared by all four sorted-subset donors had higher generation probabilities than non-shared clonotypes.

Regarding this clone: Its target is not known.

The material sequenced was memory CD4+ T cells sorted from blood. Subset described: CD45RA-negative fraction. The TCR originated in a woman in her 30s in good health.

CDR3 nucleotides: TGTGCCAGCAGTTACGACTGGAGATCCTACGAGCAGTACTTC. Amino acids: CASSYDWRSYEQYF. V is TRBV6-6 and J is TRBJ2-7, with D unclear. This CDR3 region has 14 residues. Germline assignment: CDR1 MNHNY and CDR2 SVGAGI (reference sequence). V lost 2 bases, J lost 1 base, and 9 bases lay in between.